Presented here are 23 T cell receptor beta chains from one specimen sequenced in a study of brain metastases from non-small cell lung cancer (dated by TCRdb to about 2019). Library method: the immunoSEQ multiplex PCR assay. The immuneACCESS repertoire file appears here via TCRdb, limited to in-frame rearrangements. These files lack a portion of the clones; in checked studies, under half of the deficit traces to unresolved V genes, and the cause of the others is not known. The sample table shows around 2,400 clones, and over 75% are seen once. Of the sample, roughly 6.3% is held by the ten largest clones. Sequenced sample: primary lung tumor tissue. The sample's cell subset or site label, decoded: primary lung tumor paired with brain metastasis. The receptors were gathered from a donor aged 40 or over with non-small cell lung cancer.

This chain uses TRBV15 with TRBJ2-5; no definite D call. CDR3 length: 12 amino acids. V lost 1 base and J 8 bases, leaving 8 bases between the germline ends. CDR1 is LNHNV, CDR2 YYDKDF, per germline (reference sequence). CDR3 nucleotides: TGTGCCACCAGCAGAGGGTGGGAAACCCAGTACTTC. Translated: CATSRGWETQYF.

J is TRBJ2-3 and V is TRBV24-1; perhaps TRBD2 as D (6 bases). The CDR3 is made up of 16 amino acids. Germline assignment: CDR1 KGHDR and CDR2 SFDVKD. V dropped 4 bases and J dropped 4 bases, with 17 bases sitting between them. In nucleotides, the CDR3 is TGTGCCACCAGTGAGGGGGACGGGCGGGAAGCAGATACGCAGTATTTT. This sequence encodes CATSEGDGREADTQYF.

The chain carries TRBV12-5 and TRBJ1-1; tentative D call: TRBD1 (6 bases). The ends were cut back, 0 bases at V and 5 bases at J, with 16 bases in the middle. This CDR3 spans 16 amino acids. Germline CDR1 and CDR2: LGHNT and FRNRAP. In DNA form, the CDR3 reads TGTGCTAGTGGTTTGGTACTAAACAGGAGGGGGACTGAAGCTTTCTTT. Its protein product is CASGLVLNRRGTEAFF.

The chain combines TRBV7-9 with TRBJ2-2, with TRBD2 as a possible D gene (5 bases). Trimming took 5 bases from V and 4 from J, leaving 17 bases between them. The CDR3 length is 16 residues. CDR1 and CDR2 from the germline V gene are SEHNR and FQNEAQ (reference sequence). For the CDR3, the DNA is TGTGCCAGCAGCCCTCGCCGACTACCGCGCACCGGGGAGCTGTTTTTT. This sequence encodes CASSPRRLPRTGELFF.

V and J are TRBV6-5 and TRBJ2-7; D unresolved. The V gene's germline CDR1 is MNHEY and CDR2 SVGAGI. Trimming pared 6 bases from V and 0 bases from J, leaving 12 bases between. The CDR3 contains 14 residues. In DNA, the CDR3 is TGTGCCAGCAGGTTGTCGGGTACCTCCTACGAGCAGTACTTC. It codes for CASRLSGTSYEQYF.

To note about this clone: A clone one base away is much larger, so this may be a read error. Other DNA variants within this sample encode the same CDR3. The chain carries TRBV5-6 and TRBJ2-2; D gene uncertain. The CDR3 covers 13 residues. The germline V and J ends were trimmed by 0 bases and 10 bases, with 10 bases remaining between them. Germline V gene lookup returns CDR1 SGHDT and CDR2 YYEEEE. Here the CDR3 DNA reads TGTGCCAGCAGCTTGGTCCGAGCTGAGGAGCTGTTTTTT. It encodes CASSLVRAEELFF.

The CDR3 DNA is TGTGCCAGCAGTGAACGGGGATGGGGAGATACGCAGTATTTT. Translated, it gives CASSERGWGDTQYF. V is TRBV2 and J is TRBJ2-3, with a possible D match to TRBD2 (5 bases). In germline, CDR1 is SNHLY, CDR2 FYNNEI. The CDR3 length is 14 residues. V lost 2 bases, J lost 5 bases, and 11 bases lay in between.

This clone was seen more than once but under ten times. The CDR3 bases are TGTGCCAGCTTCCGAAGGGAGTCTGGTTGGGGCTACACCTTC. Translated, it gives CASFRRESGWGYTF. This sequence joins TRBV18 and TRBJ1-2; no clear D. Per the germline V gene, CDR1 is KGHSH and CDR2 is LQKENI. V gave up 7 bases and J gave up 8 bases, with 20 bases separating them. This CDR3 contains 14 residues.

The V call is TRBV18, the J call TRBJ2-6, with D possibly being TRBD1 (5 bases). This CDR3 spans 16 amino acids. The V end lost 4 bases, the J end lost 2 bases, and 12 bases lay between the germline ends. CDR1 is KGHSH, CDR2 LQKENI, per germline. The CDR3 bases are TGTGCCAGCTCACAGCGACAGAGTACTGGGGCCAACGTCCTGACTTTC. Translation gives CASSQRQSTGANVLTF.

The J gene is TRBJ2-3, the V gene TRBV2; the D gene could be TRBD1 or TRBD2 (5 bases each). The germline gives CDR1 SNHLY, CDR2 FYNNEI. Deletions cut 4 bases from V and 3 bases from J, with 17 bases between. The CDR3 is 16 amino acids. CDR3 in amino acids: CASSGIWDGLTDTQYF. The DNA of the CDR3 is TGTGCCAGCAGTGGTATCTGGGACGGATTGACAGATACGCAGTATTTT.

This clone is judged large. In the same sample, other DNA sequences code for this CDR3. The chain combines TRBV5-4 with TRBJ2-1, with D tentatively TRBD1 (6 bases). Germline CDR1 reads SGHNT; CDR2 reads YYREEE (reference sequence). This CDR3 has 13 amino acids. Trimming took off 1 base at V and 7 bases at J, with 9 bases between the two ends. The CDR3 DNA sequence: TGTGCCAGCAGCTTGACAGGGCGTAATGAGCAGTTCTTC. This sequence encodes CASSLTGRNEQFF.

CDR3 nucleotides: TGTGCCAGCAGACGAGGACTAGCGGCGCAAGATACGCAGTATTTT. This translates into CASRRGLAAQDTQYF. This sequence joins TRBV5-4 and TRBJ2-3; 10 positions agree with TRBD2. The CDR3 runs to 15 residues. Germline-derived CDR1 and CDR2 are SGHNT and YYREEE (reference sequence). With 5 bases clipped from V and 5 bases from J, the junction kept 8 bases outside the gene matches. Full variable domain (remainder filled in from reference TRBV5-4 and TRBJ2-3): ETGVTQSPTHLIKTRGQQVTLRCSSQSGHNTVSWYQQALGQGPQFIFQYYREEENGRGNFPPRFSGLQFPNYSSELNVNALELDDSALYLCASRRGLAAQDTQYFGPGTRLTVL.

This rearrangement joins TRBV10-3 to TRBJ2-7, with D maybe TRBD1 (6 bases). The CDR3 spans 14 residues. V lost 10 bases, J lost 6 bases, and 22 bases lay in between. Per germline, CDR1 ENHRY and CDR2 SYGVKD. CDR3 sequence: CATEREGETSEQYF. CDR3 coding DNA: TGTGCCACTGAAAGAGAGGGGGAGACCTCCGAGCAGTACTTC.

This chain uses TRBV7-9 with TRBJ1-4; 10 bases map to TRBD1. CDR1 is SEHNR and CDR2 is FQNEAQ in the germline V gene (reference sequence). V was clipped by 5 bases and J by 6 bases; unmatched bases: 6. This CDR3 region has 15 residues. Written as DNA, the CDR3 is TGTGCCAGCAGCGCCCTGACAGGGGGCTATGAAAAACTGTTTTTT. Translation gives CASSALTGGYEKLFF.

The DNA for the CDR3 is TGTGCCAGCAGTGAAAGTCCGAGCAATCAGCCCCAGCATTTT. Protein: CASSESPSNQPQHF. The chain carries TRBV6-1 and TRBJ1-5; D is unclear. The CDR3 consists of 14 residues. The V gene lost 2 bases and the J gene lost 1 base, with 6 bases spanning the gap. Germline CDR1 reads MNHNS; CDR2 reads SASEGT.

The chain links TRBV12-5 to TRBJ1-4; 7 bases map to TRBD1. Germline V CDR1 and CDR2: LGHNT, FRNRAP. The ends lost 1 base at V and 5 bases at J; junction bases unmatched: 10. The CDR3 sequence is 17 residues long. CDR3 in DNA: TGTGCTAGTGGTTTGGCGGTCTCCGGGACAGCGAATGAAAAACTGTTTTTT. Its translation is CASGLAVSGTANEKLFF. The complete variable domain, with remaining parts taken from reference TRBV12-5 and TRBJ1-4, reads DARVTQTPRHKVTEMGQEVTMRCQPILGHNTVFWYRQTMMQGLELLAYFRNRAPLDDSGMPKDRFSAEMPDATLATLKIQPSEPRDSAVYFCASGLAVSGTANEKLFFGSGTQLSVL.

The CDR3 is CASSEGLAGPYEQYF. The CDR3 bases are TGTGCCAGCAGTGAAGGACTAGCGGGGCCCTACGAGCAGTACTTC. The gene calls are TRBV6-1 and TRBJ2-7, with TRBD2 identical over 11 bases. Germline CDR1 MNHNS, CDR2 SASEGT. CDR3 length: 15 residues. The ends lost 1 base at V and 2 bases at J; junction bases unmatched: 1.

The chain recombines TRBV7-9 with TRBJ1-4; D is ambiguous. V was clipped by 10 bases and J by 2 bases, with 14 bases between them. From germline, CDR1 is SEHNR and CDR2 FQNEAQ (reference sequence). The CDR3 loop spans 14 amino acids. As DNA, the CDR3 is TGTGCCATCTTGAGTCGGCGTACTAATGAAAAACTGTTTTTT. Protein sequence: CAILSRRTNEKLFF.

Points on this clone: At one end the junction does not follow the germline gene, possibly because of a read error. This CDR3 is CVSTPSGGGNQSQHF. In DNA, the CDR3 is TGTGTCAGCACCCCCTCCGGGGGAGGCAATCAGTCCCAGCATTTT. The chain links TRBV5-5 to TRBJ1-5; tentatively, D is TRBD1 (5 bases). The CDR3 extends over 15 amino acids. The germline V gene encodes CDR1 SGHKS and CDR2 YYEKEE (reference sequence).

This clone appeared a few times. The same CDR3 also results from other DNA sequences found in this sample. The chain has TRBV15 and TRBJ2-3; TRBD2 might be the D (6 bases). Trimming stripped 1 base from V and 2 bases from J, with 16 bases between. The CDR3 sequence is 17 residues long. The germline CDR1 and CDR2 sequences are LNHNV and YYDKDF (reference sequence). The chain's CDR3 is CATSRGIAGTDTDTQYF. The CDR3 DNA sequence: TGTGCCACCAGCAGAGGGATTGCGGGGACCGACACAGATACGCAGTATTTT.

This rearrangement joins TRBV2 to TRBJ2-7, with 9 bases that match TRBD2. The J segment lost 8 bases and the V segment lost 8 bases, leaving 10 bases of the junction unmatched. Per the germline V gene, CDR1 is SNHLY and CDR2 is FYNNEI. The CDR3 spans 13 residues. Here the CDR3 DNA reads TGTGCCAGCTTTAGCGGGAGAAAATACAAGCAGTACTTC. Protein: CASFSGRKYKQYF.

The chain carries TRBV6-5 and TRBJ1-4; 7 bases map to TRBD1. Trimming cost V 11 bases and J 4 bases; bases outside gene matches: 13. The CDR3 spans 15 residues. Germline CDR1 and CDR2: MNHEY and SVGAGI. CDR3 residues: CAATRSGTDNEKLFF. CDR3 DNA sequence: TGTGCCGCCACGCGTTCGGGGACAGATAATGAAAAACTGTTTTTT.

This clone appeared a single time. The chain links TRBV28 to TRBJ2-7, with D uncertain. V was cut by 5 bases and J by 0 bases, with 5 bases left in between. Germline V gene lookup returns CDR1 MDHEN and CDR2 SYDVKM. The CDR3 has 12 residues. This CDR3 reads CASSLISYEQYF. Written as DNA, the CDR3 is TGTGCCAGCAGTCTGATCTCCTACGAGCAGTACTTC.